The sequence of this TCR beta chain was determined in a study of metastatic and nonmetastatic thyroid tumors. About the study: Patients with malignant and benign thyroid disease provided blood and tumor or nodule tissue, whose repertoires were compared. Regarding the study as a whole: In both blood and tumor samples, TCR beta diversity was reported significantly higher for malignant than benign nodules.

This clone appeared many times. The antigen remains unidentified. None of the patients had undergone any treatment ahead of thyroid surgery. TCRdb ran MiXCR on the PCR reads. In the table there are about 17,000 clones, approximately 16% of which are singletons. Germline trimming cut 3 bases from V and 10 bases from J; bases unmatched to any gene: 8. The length of the CDR3 is 13 residues. Germline assignment: CDR1 MGHRA and CDR2 YSYEKL. Sequenced sample: blood. This sequence was found in a male donor with papillary thyroid cancer or a benign thyroid nodule (not recorded which). Some clones in this sample may be carry-over from other donors' samples. V and J are TRBV4-1 and TRBJ1-1, with 7 nucleotides matching TRBD1. CDR3 in DNA: TGCGCCAGCAGCCAGTTGACAGGGCCTGGAGCTTTCTTT. Residues: CASSQLTGPGAFF.